Below are 6 T cell receptor beta chains sequenced from a single sample in a study of graft-versus-host responses after intestinal transplantation. Only in-frame clones appear in the TCRdb table, and some are missing; sequencing was by immunoSEQ multiplex PCR. The table lists some 25,000 clones, about 94% of them singletons, with about 0.8% in the top ten. This specimen was PBMCs, taken roughly 32 days after intestinal transplant. The origin of the receptors is a human patient who received an intestinal transplant, so some T cells may come from the graft donor.

J is TRBJ2-7 and V is TRBV2, with TRBD2 matching over 8 bases. J was trimmed by 3 bases and V by 8 bases; bases with no gene match: 9. CDR1 SNHLY and CDR2 FYNNEI come from the germline V gene. The CDR3 length is 14 residues. DNA for the CDR3: TGTGCCAGCTTTCAAAGGGCGGGAGGCTACGAGCAGTACTTC. Its protein is CASFQRAGGYEQYF.

This rearrangement joins TRBV28 to TRBJ1-3; D is perhaps TRBD1 (6 bases). Per germline, CDR1 MDHEN and CDR2 SYDVKM. The CDR3 is made up of 15 amino acids. Trimming took off 7 bases at V and 1 base at J, with 14 bases between the two ends. The chain's CDR3 is CASTLSGASGNTIYF. CDR3 nucleotide sequence: TGTGCCAGCACCCTATCGGGGGCATCTGGAAACACCATATATTTT.

The rearrangement uses TRBV27 and TRBJ1-1, with D unresolved. The germline CDR1 and CDR2 sequences are MNHEY and SMNVEV (reference sequence). This CDR3 spans 13 amino acids. Trimming stripped 3 bases from V and 3 bases from J, with 8 bases between. CDR3 in DNA: TGTGCCAGCAGTTTGTTGGGGTACACTGAAGCTTTCTTT. Its translation: CASSLLGYTEAFF.

The CDR3 here is CASPSDLELASYEQYF. CDR3 DNA sequence: TGTGCCAGCCCCTCTGATTTAGAGTTAGCATCCTACGAGCAGTACTTC. The chain carries TRBV19 and TRBJ2-7; unclear D gene. CDR3 length: 16 amino acids. Trimming left V 9 bases short and J 1 base short, with 22 bases between. Germline V lookup: CDR1 LNHDA, CDR2 SQIVND (reference sequence).

The chain links TRBV7-3 to TRBJ2-1; no firm D call. Germline values: CDR1 SGHTA, CDR2 FQGTGA. The CDR3 has 13 amino acids. V dropped 1 base and J dropped 5 bases, with 6 bases sitting between them. CDR3 protein: CASSLNPHNEQFF. The CDR3 DNA reads TGTGCCAGCAGCTTAAACCCCCACAATGAGCAGTTCTTC.

V and J are TRBV6-5 and TRBJ2-7, with D possibly being TRBD1 (5 bases). The germline V gene encodes CDR1 MNHEY and CDR2 SVGAGI. V lost 4 bases, J lost 5 bases, and 9 bases lay in between. The CDR3 totals 12 residues. In DNA form, the CDR3 reads TGTGCCAGCAGTTCAGACAGACACGAGCAGTACTTC. Residues: CASSSDRHEQYF.